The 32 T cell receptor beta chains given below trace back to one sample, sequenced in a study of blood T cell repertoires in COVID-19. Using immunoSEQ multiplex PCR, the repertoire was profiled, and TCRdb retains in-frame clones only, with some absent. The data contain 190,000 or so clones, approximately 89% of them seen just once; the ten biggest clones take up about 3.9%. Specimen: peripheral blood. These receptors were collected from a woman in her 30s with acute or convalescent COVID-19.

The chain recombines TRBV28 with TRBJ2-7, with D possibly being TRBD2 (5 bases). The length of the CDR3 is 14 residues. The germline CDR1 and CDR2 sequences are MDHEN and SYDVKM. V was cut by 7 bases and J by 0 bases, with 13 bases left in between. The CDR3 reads CASNSPAVSYEQYF. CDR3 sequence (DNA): TGTGCCAGCAATTCCCCAGCGGTCTCCTACGAGCAGTACTTC.

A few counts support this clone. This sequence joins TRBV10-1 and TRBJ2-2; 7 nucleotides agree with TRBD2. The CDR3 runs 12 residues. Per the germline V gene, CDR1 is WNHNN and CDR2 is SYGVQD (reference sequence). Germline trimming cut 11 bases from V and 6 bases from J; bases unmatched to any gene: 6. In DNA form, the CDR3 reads TGCGCCTCACTGAGCGGGGCCGGGGAGCTGTTTTTT. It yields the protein CASLSGAGELFF.

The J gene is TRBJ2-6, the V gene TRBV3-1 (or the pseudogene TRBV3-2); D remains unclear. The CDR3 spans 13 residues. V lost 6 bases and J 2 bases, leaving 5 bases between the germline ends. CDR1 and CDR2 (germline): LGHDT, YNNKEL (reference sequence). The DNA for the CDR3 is TGTGCCAGCAGTCGTGCTGGGGCCAACGTCCTGACTTTC. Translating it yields CASSRAGANVLTF.

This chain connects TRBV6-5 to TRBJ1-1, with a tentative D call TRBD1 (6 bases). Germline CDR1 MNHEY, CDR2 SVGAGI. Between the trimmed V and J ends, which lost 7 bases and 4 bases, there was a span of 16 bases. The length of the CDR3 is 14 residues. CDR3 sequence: CASTLGGGGTEAFF. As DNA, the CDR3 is TGTGCCAGCACCCTTGGGGGAGGGGGCACTGAAGCTTTCTTT.

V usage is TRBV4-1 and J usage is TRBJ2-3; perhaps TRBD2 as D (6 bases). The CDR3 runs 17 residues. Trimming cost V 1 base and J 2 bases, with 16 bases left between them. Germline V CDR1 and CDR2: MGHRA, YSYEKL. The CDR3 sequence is CASSQALRRGNTDTQYF. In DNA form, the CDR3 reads TGCGCCAGCAGCCAAGCCCTCCGACGCGGGAACACAGATACGCAGTATTTT.

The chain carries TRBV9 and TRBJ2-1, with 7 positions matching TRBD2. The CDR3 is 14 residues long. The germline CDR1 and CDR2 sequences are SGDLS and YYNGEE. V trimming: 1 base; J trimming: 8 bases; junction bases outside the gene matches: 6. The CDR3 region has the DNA TGTGCCAGCAGCGTAACGGGAGGTGGGTATGAGCAGTTCTTC. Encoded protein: CASSVTGGGYEQFF. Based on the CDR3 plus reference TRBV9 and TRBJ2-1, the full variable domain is DSGVTQTPKHLITATGQRVTLRCSPRSGDLSVYWYQQSLDQGLQFLIQYYNGEERAKGNILERFSAQQFPDLHSELNLSSLELGDSALYFCASSVTGGGYEQFFGPGTRLTVL.

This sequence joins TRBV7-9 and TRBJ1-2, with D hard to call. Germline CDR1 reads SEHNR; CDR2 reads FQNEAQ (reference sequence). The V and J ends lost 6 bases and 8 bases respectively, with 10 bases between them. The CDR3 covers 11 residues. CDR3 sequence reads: CASSSSAGYTF. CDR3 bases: TGTGCCAGCAGTTCATCCGCGGGCTACACCTTC.

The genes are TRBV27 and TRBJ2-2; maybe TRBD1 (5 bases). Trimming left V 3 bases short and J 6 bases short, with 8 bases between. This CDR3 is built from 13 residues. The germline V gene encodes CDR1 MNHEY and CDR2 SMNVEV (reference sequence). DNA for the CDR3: TGTGCCAGCAGTTTTAGGGGCGCCGGGGAGCTGTTTTTT. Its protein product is CASSFRGAGELFF.

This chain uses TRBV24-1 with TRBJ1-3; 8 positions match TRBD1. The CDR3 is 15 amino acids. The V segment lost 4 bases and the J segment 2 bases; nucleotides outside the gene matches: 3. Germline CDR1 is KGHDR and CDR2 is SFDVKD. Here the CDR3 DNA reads TGTGCCACCAGTGACACCAGGGGGCCTGGAAACACCATATATTTT. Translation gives CATSDTRGPGNTIYF.

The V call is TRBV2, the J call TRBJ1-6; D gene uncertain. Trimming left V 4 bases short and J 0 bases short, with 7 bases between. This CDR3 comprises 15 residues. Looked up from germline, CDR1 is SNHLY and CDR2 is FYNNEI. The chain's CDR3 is CASSADTSYNSPLHF. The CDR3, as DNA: TGTGCCAGCAGTGCAGACACCTCCTATAATTCACCCCTCCACTTT.

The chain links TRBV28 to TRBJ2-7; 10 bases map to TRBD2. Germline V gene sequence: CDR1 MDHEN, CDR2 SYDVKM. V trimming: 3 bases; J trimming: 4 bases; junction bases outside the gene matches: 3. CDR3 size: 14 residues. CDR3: CASSLSGRAYEQYF. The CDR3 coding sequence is TGTGCCAGCAGTTTGAGCGGGAGGGCTTACGAGCAGTACTTC.

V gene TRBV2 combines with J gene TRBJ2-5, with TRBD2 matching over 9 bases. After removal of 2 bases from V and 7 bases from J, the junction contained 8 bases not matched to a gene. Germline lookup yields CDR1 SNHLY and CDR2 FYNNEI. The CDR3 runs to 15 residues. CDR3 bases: TGTGCCAGCAGTGAACCTAGCGGGAAGGTTGGGACCCAGTACTTC. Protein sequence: CASSEPSGKVGTQYF.

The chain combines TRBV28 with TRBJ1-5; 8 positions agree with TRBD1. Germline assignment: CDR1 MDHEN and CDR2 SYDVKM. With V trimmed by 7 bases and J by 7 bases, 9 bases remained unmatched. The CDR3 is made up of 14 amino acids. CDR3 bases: TGTGCCAGCACTTACGACAGGGGCAGGCAGCCCCAGCATTTT. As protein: CASTYDRGRQPQHF.

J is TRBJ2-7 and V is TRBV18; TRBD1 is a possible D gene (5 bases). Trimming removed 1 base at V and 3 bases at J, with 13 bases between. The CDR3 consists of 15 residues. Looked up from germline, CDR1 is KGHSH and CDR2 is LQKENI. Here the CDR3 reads CASSPRKQEVYEQYF. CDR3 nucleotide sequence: TGTGCCAGCTCACCACGCAAACAGGAAGTCTACGAGCAGTACTTC.

This CDR3 reads CASRPRGLLHYGYTF. CDR3 bases: TGTGCCAGCAGGCCCAGGGGCCTGTTACACTATGGCTACACCTTC. The chain couples TRBV6-5 to TRBJ1-2; a weak D match, TRBD1 (6 bases). The CDR3 extends over 15 amino acids. The V end lost 6 bases, the J end lost 3 bases, and 17 bases lay between the germline ends. CDR1 MNHEY and CDR2 SVGAGI come from the germline V gene.

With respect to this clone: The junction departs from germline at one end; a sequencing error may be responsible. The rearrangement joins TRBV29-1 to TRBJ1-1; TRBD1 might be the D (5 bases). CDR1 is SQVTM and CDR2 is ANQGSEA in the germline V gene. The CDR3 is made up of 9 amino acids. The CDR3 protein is CSIDREAFF. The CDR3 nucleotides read TGCAGCATTGACAGAGAAGCTTTCTTT.

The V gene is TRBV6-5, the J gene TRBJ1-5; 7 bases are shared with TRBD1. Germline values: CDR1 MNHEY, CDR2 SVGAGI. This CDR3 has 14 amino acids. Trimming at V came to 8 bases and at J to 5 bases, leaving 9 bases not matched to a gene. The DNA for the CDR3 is TGTGCCAGCTCCGGCAGGGGGAAGTATCAGCCCCAGCATTTT. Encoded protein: CASSGRGKYQPQHF.

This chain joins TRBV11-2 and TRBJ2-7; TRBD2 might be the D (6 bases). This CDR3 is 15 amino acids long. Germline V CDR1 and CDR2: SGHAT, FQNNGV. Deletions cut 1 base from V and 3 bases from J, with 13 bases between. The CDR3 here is CASSLGAAGIYEQYF. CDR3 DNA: TGTGCCAGCAGCTTAGGTGCCGCGGGAATCTACGAGCAGTACTTC.

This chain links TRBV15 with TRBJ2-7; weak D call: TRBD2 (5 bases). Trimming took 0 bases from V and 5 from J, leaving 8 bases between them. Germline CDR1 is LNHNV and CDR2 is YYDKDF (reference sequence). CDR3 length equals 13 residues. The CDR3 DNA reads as TGTGCCACCAGCAGAGATCTCGGGGACGAGCAGTACTTC. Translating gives CATSRDLGDEQYF. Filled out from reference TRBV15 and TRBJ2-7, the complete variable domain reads DAMVIQNPRYQVTQFGKPVTLSCSQTLNHNVMYWYQQKSSQAPKLLFHYYDKDFNNEADTPDNFQSRRPNTSFCFLDIRSPGLGDTAMYLCATSRDLGDEQYFGPGTRLTVT.

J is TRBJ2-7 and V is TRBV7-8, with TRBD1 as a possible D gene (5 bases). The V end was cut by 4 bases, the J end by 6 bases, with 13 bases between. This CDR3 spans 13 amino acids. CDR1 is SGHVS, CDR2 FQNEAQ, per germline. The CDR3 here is CASSYTQGLEQYF. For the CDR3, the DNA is TGTGCCAGCAGCTATACCCAGGGTCTCGAGCAGTACTTC.

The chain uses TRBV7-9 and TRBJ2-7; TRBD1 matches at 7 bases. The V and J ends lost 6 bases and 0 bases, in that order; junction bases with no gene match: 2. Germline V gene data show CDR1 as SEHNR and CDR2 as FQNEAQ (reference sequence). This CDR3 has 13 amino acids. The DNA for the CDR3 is TGTGCCAGCAGACAGGGGAGCTCCTACGAGCAGTACTTC. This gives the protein CASRQGSSYEQYF.

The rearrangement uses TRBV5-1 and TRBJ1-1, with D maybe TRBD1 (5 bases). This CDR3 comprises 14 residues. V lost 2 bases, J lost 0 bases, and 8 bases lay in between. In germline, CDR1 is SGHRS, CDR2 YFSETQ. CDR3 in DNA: TGCGCCAGCAGCTTTAGCAGGGTGAACACTGAAGCTTTCTTT. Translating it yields CASSFSRVNTEAFF.

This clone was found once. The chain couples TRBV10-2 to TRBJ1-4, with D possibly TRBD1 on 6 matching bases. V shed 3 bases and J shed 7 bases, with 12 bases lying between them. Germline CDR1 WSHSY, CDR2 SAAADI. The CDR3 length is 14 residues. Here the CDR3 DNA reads TGCGCCAGCAGTGACCAGGGGAAGAGTGAAAAACTGTTTTTT. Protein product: CASSDQGKSEKLFF.

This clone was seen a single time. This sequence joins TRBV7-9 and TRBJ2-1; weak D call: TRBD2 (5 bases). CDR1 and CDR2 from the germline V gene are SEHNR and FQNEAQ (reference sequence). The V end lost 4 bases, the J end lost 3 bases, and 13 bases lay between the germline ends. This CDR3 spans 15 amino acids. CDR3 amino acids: CASSSSGIYYNEQFF. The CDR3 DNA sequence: TGTGCCAGCAGCTCATCCGGGATCTACTACAATGAGCAGTTCTTC.

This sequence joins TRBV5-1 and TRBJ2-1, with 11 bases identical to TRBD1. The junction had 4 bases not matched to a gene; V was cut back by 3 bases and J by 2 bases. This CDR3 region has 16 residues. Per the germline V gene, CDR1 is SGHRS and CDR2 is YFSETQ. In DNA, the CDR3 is TGCGCCAGCAGCTCCGGGACAGGGGGGCCCTACAATGAGCAGTTCTTC. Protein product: CASSSGTGGPYNEQFF. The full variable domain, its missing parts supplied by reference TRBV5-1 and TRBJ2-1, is KAGVTQTPRYLIKTRGQQVTLSCSPISGHRSVSWYQQTPGQGLQFLFEYFSETQRNKGNFPGRFSGRQFSNSRSEMNVSTLELGDSALYLCASSSGTGGPYNEQFFGPGTRLTVL.

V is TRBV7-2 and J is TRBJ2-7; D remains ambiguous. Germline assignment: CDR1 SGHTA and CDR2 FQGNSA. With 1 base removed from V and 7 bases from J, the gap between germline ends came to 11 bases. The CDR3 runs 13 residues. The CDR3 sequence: CASSLDASWEQYF. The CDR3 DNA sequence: TGTGCCAGCAGCTTAGACGCTAGTTGGGAGCAGTACTTC.

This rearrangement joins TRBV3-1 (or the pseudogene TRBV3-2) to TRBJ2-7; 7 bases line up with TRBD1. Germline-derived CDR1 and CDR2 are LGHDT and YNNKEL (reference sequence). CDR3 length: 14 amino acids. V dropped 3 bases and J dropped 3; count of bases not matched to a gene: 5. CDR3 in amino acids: CASSHLGQFYEQYF. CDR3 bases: TGTGCCAGCAGCCACCTGGGACAGTTCTACGAGCAGTACTTC.

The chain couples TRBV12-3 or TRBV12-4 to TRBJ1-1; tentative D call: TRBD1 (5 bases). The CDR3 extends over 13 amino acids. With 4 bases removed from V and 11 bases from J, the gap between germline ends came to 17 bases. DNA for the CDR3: TGTGCCAGCAGTTCGGACACTCTCTTAAAGGCTTTCTTT. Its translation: CASSSDTLLKAFF.

The CDR3 spells CSASVLAGGTYNEQFF. The CDR3, as DNA: TGCAGTGCTAGTGTTTTGGCGGGAGGTACGTACAATGAGCAGTTCTTC. V gene TRBV20-1 combines with J gene TRBJ2-1; 8 bases map to TRBD2. V gave up 3 bases and J gave up 4 bases; unmatched junction bases: 11. The CDR3 runs to 16 residues. Germline V lookup: CDR1 DFQATT, CDR2 SNEGSKA (reference sequence).

Written as DNA, the CDR3 is TGTGCCAGCAGCAGGGATTTCAATCAGCCCCAGCATTTT. This encodes CASSRDFNQPQHF. V is TRBV6-5 and J is TRBJ1-5, with a tentative D call TRBD1 (5 bases). V lost 6 bases and J 3 bases, leaving 9 bases between the germline ends. This CDR3 is built from 13 residues. From germline, CDR1 is MNHEY and CDR2 SVGAGI.

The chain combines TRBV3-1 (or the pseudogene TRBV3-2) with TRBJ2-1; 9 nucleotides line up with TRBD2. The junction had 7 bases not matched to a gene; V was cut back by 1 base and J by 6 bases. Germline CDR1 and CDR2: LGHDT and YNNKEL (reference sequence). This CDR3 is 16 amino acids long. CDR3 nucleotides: TGTGCCAGCAGCCAAGGGGCTAGCGGGAAAACCAATGAGCAGTTCTTC. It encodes CASSQGASGKTNEQFF.

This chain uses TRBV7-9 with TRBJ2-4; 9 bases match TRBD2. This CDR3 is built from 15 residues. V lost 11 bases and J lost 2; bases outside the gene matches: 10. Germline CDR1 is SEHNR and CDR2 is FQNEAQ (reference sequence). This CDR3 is CAAGGGELSKNIQYF. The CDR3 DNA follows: TGTGCCGCGGGGGGGGGAGAATTATCCAAAAACATTCAGTACTTC.